The 32 T cell receptor beta chains given below trace back to one sample, sequenced in a study of beta chain features in type 1 diabetes. Expressed TCRB transcripts were sequenced, since all the RNA that had been isolated was reverse transcribed. Assay used: immunoSEQ multiplex PCR; TCRdb lists only in-frame clones, some missing. The sample lists hundreds of thousands of clones; approximately 31% were seen once. Sequenced: naive CD4+ T cells from blood. The source of these receptors is a man in his late teens or twenties in good health.

The chain has TRBV5-1 and TRBJ2-7; D may be TRBD2 (6 bases). The CDR3 has 14 residues. Between the trimmed V and J ends, which lost 0 bases and 2 bases, there was a span of 9 bases. Germline assignment: CDR1 SGHRS and CDR2 YFSETQ. CDR3 residues: CASSLEAGPYEQYF. The DNA for the CDR3 is TGCGCCAGCAGCTTGGAGGCGGGACCCTACGAGCAGTACTTC.

This clone was recorded a few times. Other DNA sequences in the sample encode the same CDR3. The rearrangement joins TRBV2 to TRBJ2-5; D gene ambiguous. The CDR3 contains 11 residues. V was cut by 2 bases and J by 5 bases, with 3 bases left in between. CDR1 is SNHLY, CDR2 FYNNEI, per germline. The CDR3 reads CASSEWETQYF. CDR3 sequence (DNA): TGTGCCAGCAGTGAATGGGAGACCCAGTACTTC.

The rearrangement links TRBV7-2 to TRBJ2-7; 8 positions agree with TRBD1. The CDR3 is 14 amino acids. J gave up 3 bases and V 5 bases, and 6 bases lay outside the gene matches. The germline V gene has CDR1 SGHTA and CDR2 FQGNSA. CDR3 protein: CASSLGQVVYEQYF. CDR3 sequence (DNA): TGTGCCAGCAGCCTGGGACAGGTGGTCTACGAGCAGTACTTC.

This clone has just a few counts. J is TRBJ1-3 and V is TRBV30, with D maybe TRBD1 (6 bases). The CDR3 is 14 amino acids. V was trimmed by 2 bases and J by 0 bases, leaving 8 bases between them. Germline loops: CDR1 GTSNPN, CDR2 SVGIG (reference sequence). In DNA, the CDR3 is TGTGCCTGGAGTACAGGGAGCTCTGGAAACACCATATATTTT. Its protein is CAWSTGSSGNTIYF.

The gene calls are TRBV14 and TRBJ1-4, with 7 bases that match TRBD1. The CDR3 spans 15 residues. The germline gives CDR1 SGHDN, CDR2 FVKESK. V was pared by 4 bases and J by 2 bases, with 4 bases of the junction left unmatched. As DNA, the CDR3 is TGTGCCAGCAGCCGAGGGACAGTGACTAATGAAAAACTGTTTTTT. It is translated as CASSRGTVTNEKLFF.

Only a few counts were recorded for this clone. The gene calls are TRBV29-1 and TRBJ1-3; D call uncertain. The germline V gene has CDR1 SQVTM and CDR2 ANQGSEA. This CDR3 is 13 amino acids long. V was trimmed by 2 bases and J by 1 base, leaving 6 bases between them. The DNA of the CDR3 is TGCAGCGTTGAATGGTTATCTGGAAACACCATATATTTT. This encodes CSVEWLSGNTIYF.

The chain joins TRBV7-9 to TRBJ2-3; 9 bases map to TRBD2. The germline V gene encodes CDR1 SEHNR and CDR2 FQNEAQ (reference sequence). After removal of 4 bases from V and 4 bases from J, the junction contained 3 bases not matched to a gene. This CDR3 region has 14 residues. CDR3 protein: CASSSRTSADTQYF. The CDR3 DNA follows: TGTGCCAGCAGCTCAAGGACTAGCGCAGATACGCAGTATTTT.

There are a few counts of this clone. This CDR3 is CAWSHTTGDTEAFF. CDR3 coding DNA: TGTGCCTGGAGCCATACCACAGGGGACACTGAAGCTTTCTTT. This chain joins TRBV30 and TRBJ1-1; 7 bases match TRBD1. This CDR3 has 14 amino acids. The germline CDR1 and CDR2 sequences are GTSNPN and SVGIG (reference sequence). V dropped 3 bases and J dropped 3; count of bases not matched to a gene: 7.

The chain recombines TRBV7-2 with TRBJ2-1, with TRBD2 as a possible D gene (6 bases). Trimming took 1 base from V and 5 from J, leaving 12 bases between them. Germline V lookup: CDR1 SGHTA, CDR2 FQGNSA. The CDR3 length is 15 residues. As DNA, the CDR3 is TGTGCCAGCAGCTTAGAAGGGGCGGGGCACAATGAGCAGTTCTTC. Its translation: CASSLEGAGHNEQFF.

This clone showed up just a few times. The chain has TRBV4-3 and TRBJ2-2; D not resolved. The germline gives CDR1 LGHNA, CDR2 YSLEER. This CDR3 contains 14 residues. The V end lost 5 bases, the J end lost 1 base, and 8 bases lay between the germline ends. The CDR3 coding sequence is TGCGCCAGCAGCACCCGACAGAACACCGGGGAGCTGTTTTTT. This translates into CASSTRQNTGELFF.

The rearrangement links TRBV7-9 to TRBJ2-1; 7 nucleotides agree with TRBD2. Losses at the gene ends were 3 bases for V and 10 bases for J; bases not matched to a gene: 9. Germline assignment: CDR1 SEHNR and CDR2 FQNEAQ (reference sequence). The CDR3 spans 14 residues. Here the CDR3 DNA reads TGTGCCAGCAGCTTCGGCGGGAGCATACAAGAGCAGTTCTTC. Its translation: CASSFGGSIQEQFF.

The V and J genes are TRBV5-6 and TRBJ2-1; 7 positions agree with TRBD2. The CDR3 contains 16 residues. Germline V lookup: CDR1 SGHDT, CDR2 YYEEEE. V gave up 4 bases and J gave up 0 bases; unmatched junction bases: 7. The CDR3 DNA reads as TGTGCCAGCAGCCTGGCGGGAGTAGGCTCCTACAATGAGCAGTTCTTC. This codes for CASSLAGVGSYNEQFF.

V and J are TRBV5-4 and TRBJ1-2; TRBD1 agrees at 9 bases. This CDR3 comprises 12 residues. Germline-derived CDR1 and CDR2 are SGHNT and YYREEE (reference sequence). The V and J ends lost 4 bases and 6 bases, in that order; junction bases with no gene match: 1. The CDR3 nucleotides read TGTGCCAGCAGCGGACAGGGGAATGGCTACACCTTC. Translating gives CASSGQGNGYTF.

The V gene is TRBV28, the J gene TRBJ2-4, with a tentative D call TRBD1 (6 bases). The CDR3 has 14 amino acids. The germline gives CDR1 MDHEN, CDR2 SYDVKM. The V and J ends lost 7 bases and 4 bases respectively, with 14 bases between them. The CDR3 sequence is CASTVARGKNIQYF. CDR3 nucleotides: TGTGCCAGCACCGTCGCCAGGGGAAAAAACATTCAGTACTTC.

The chain uses TRBV21-1 and TRBJ2-6; TRBD2 was called by the table and not checked on the DNA. TRBV21-1 constitutes a pseudogene. The CDR3 is 15 residues long. The CDR3 here is CASSMRASGANVLTF. The CDR3 coding sequence is TGTGCCAGCAGCATGAGGGCCTCTGGGGCCAACGTCCTGACTTTC.

The V and J genes are TRBV30 and TRBJ2-3; 9 positions agree with TRBD1. The length of the CDR3 is 14 residues. After removal of 5 bases from V and 4 bases from J, the junction contained 7 bases not matched to a gene. Germline V gives CDR1 GTSNPN, CDR2 SVGIG (reference sequence). The DNA for the CDR3 is TGTGCCTGGGGGAGGGACAGGGTATCAGATACGCAGTATTTT. It specifies CAWGRDRVSDTQYF.

This clone has just a few counts. DNA for the CDR3: TGTGCCATCCTAGCGGGACTAACCGGTGAGCAGTTCTTC. Translating it yields CAILAGLTGEQFF. The chain couples TRBV6-5 to TRBJ2-1, with 9 bases matching TRBD2. Germline trimming cut 10 bases from V and 9 bases from J; bases unmatched to any gene: 10. This CDR3 spans 13 amino acids. Germline V CDR1 and CDR2: MNHEY, SVGAGI.

Comment on this clone: Other nucleotide sequences in the sample specify the same CDR3. This chain joins TRBV5-1 and TRBJ2-7; 9 nucleotides align to TRBD1. The V gene end was trimmed by 3 bases and the J gene end by 2 bases; junction bases not matched to a gene: 3. CDR1 SGHRS and CDR2 YFSETQ come from the germline V gene. The CDR3 runs 14 residues. CDR3 coding DNA: TGCGCCAGCAGCTCCGGACAGGGGACCTACGAGCAGTACTTC. Amino acid sequence: CASSSGQGTYEQYF.

A few counts support this clone. Distinct nucleotide sequences in the sample also encode this CDR3. This chain links TRBV29-1 with TRBJ2-1; the match to TRBD2 covers 8 bases. Germline V gene sequence: CDR1 SQVTM, CDR2 ANQGSEA. The ends lost 7 bases at V and 5 bases at J; junction bases unmatched: 4. This CDR3 has 12 amino acids. Here the CDR3 DNA reads TGCAGCGCTTCACTAGCGGACAATGAGCAGTTCTTC. Translating gives CSASLADNEQFF.

This clone has a handful of counts. The CDR3 DNA is TGCAGCGTTGAAGGTGCAGGGGCTTCGACTAATGAAAAACTGTTTTTT. Protein: CSVEGAGASTNEKLFF. V usage is TRBV29-1 and J usage is TRBJ1-4; D possibly corresponds to TRBD1 (6 bases). The CDR3 has 16 amino acids. Germline-derived CDR1 and CDR2 are SQVTM and ANQGSEA. The V end was cut by 1 base, the J end by 2 bases, with 14 bases between.

This clone was recorded only once. The genes are TRBV6-6 and TRBJ2-5, with D perhaps given as TRBD1 or TRBD2 (6 bases each). CDR1 is MNHNY, CDR2 SVGAGI, per germline (reference sequence). This CDR3 region has 12 residues. Deletions cut 6 bases from V and 4 bases from J, with 9 bases between. CDR3 sequence: CASREGGETQYF. DNA for the CDR3: TGTGCCAGCAGGGAGGGGGGAGAGACCCAGTACTTC.

The chain carries TRBV6-5 and TRBJ2-7, with a weak D call TRBD1 (5 bases). CDR3 length: 14 residues. V was trimmed by 7 bases and J by 5 bases, leaving 18 bases between them. The germline V gene encodes CDR1 MNHEY and CDR2 SVGAGI. CDR3 protein: CASTSWLGADEQYF. CDR3 DNA: TGTGCCAGCACCTCTTGGCTAGGGGCCGACGAGCAGTACTTC.

This clone was counted between two and nine times. The chain couples TRBV30 to TRBJ1-4; TRBD1 is a possible D gene (5 bases). The CDR3 has 14 residues. Trimming took off 0 bases at V and 13 bases at J, with 18 bases between the two ends. Germline CDR1 and CDR2: GTSNPN and SVGIG (reference sequence). In DNA, the CDR3 is TGTGCCTGGAGTGTAGGACAAGTTAATGAAGGACTGTTTTTT. It yields the protein CAWSVGQVNEGLFF. Together with reference TRBV30 and TRBJ1-4, the CDR3 gives the full variable domain: SQTIHQWPATLVQPVGSPLSLECTVEGTSNPNLYWYRQAAGRGLQLLFYSVGIGQISSEVPQNLSASRPQDRQFILSSKKLLLSDSGFYLCAWSVGQVNEGLFFGSGTQLSVL.

The CDR3 loop is CASSRAPGQGFYEQYF. Written as DNA, the CDR3 is TGCGCCAGCAGCCGGGCCCCGGGACAGGGGTTCTACGAGCAGTACTTC. J is TRBJ2-7 and V is TRBV4-1; 10 bases line up with TRBD1. The germline V gene encodes CDR1 MGHRA and CDR2 YSYEKL. This CDR3 spans 16 amino acids. V trimming: 4 bases; J trimming: 3 bases; junction bases outside the gene matches: 9.

This clone was seen more than once but under ten times. The V gene is TRBV29-1, the J gene TRBJ2-3; the D gene is possibly TRBD2 (5 bases). V lost 2 bases and J lost 6, with 18 bases in between. This CDR3 contains 15 residues. Looked up from germline, CDR1 is SQVTM and CDR2 is ANQGSEA. The CDR3 DNA follows: TGCAGCGTTGAACCCAGGACCGCGGCGGGCGATACGCAGTATTTT. Its protein is CSVEPRTAAGDTQYF.

This clone has a handful of counts. The V call is TRBV25-1, the J call TRBJ2-5; D is perhaps TRBD1 or TRBD2 (5 bases each). Looked up from germline, CDR1 is MGHDK and CDR2 is SYGVNS. This CDR3 is built from 15 residues. The V gene lost 6 bases and the J gene lost 5 bases, with 19 bases spanning the gap. The CDR3 is CASSPMSGTDETQYF. The CDR3 nucleotides read TGTGCCAGCAGCCCCATGTCGGGGACCGATGAGACCCAGTACTTC.

This clone occurred a few times. Other DNA sequences in the same sample also yield this CDR3. The chain is built from TRBV30 and TRBJ2-1; D perhaps matches TRBD2 (6 bases). V lost 5 bases and J lost 7, with 9 bases in between. CDR3 length: 11 amino acids. Germline lookup yields CDR1 GTSNPN and CDR2 SVGIG (reference sequence). The CDR3 DNA sequence: TGTGCCTGGGGGGAGGCGAATGAGCAGTTCTTC. The encoded protein is CAWGEANEQFF.

This clone has only a few counts. The chain uses TRBV15 and TRBJ2-6, with 9 nucleotides matching TRBD1. V lost 3 bases, J lost 2 bases, and 2 bases stayed unmatched. The germline V gene encodes CDR1 LNHNV and CDR2 YYDKDF (reference sequence). There are 16 residues in the CDR3. CDR3 coding DNA: TGTGCCACCAGCAGGACAGGGGGAACTGGGGCCAACGTCCTGACTTTC. It yields the protein CATSRTGGTGANVLTF. The full variable domain, with the rest looked up from reference TRBV15 and TRBJ2-6, is DAMVIQNPRYQVTQFGKPVTLSCSQTLNHNVMYWYQQKSSQAPKLLFHYYDKDFNNEADTPDNFQSRRPNTSFCFLDIRSPGLGDTAMYLCATSRTGGTGANVLTFGAGSRLTVL.

The chain links TRBV9 to TRBJ2-2; 8 positions match TRBD2. The CDR3 covers 15 residues. V shed 2 bases, J shed 3 bases, and the junction held 3 bases outside the gene matches. Germline-derived CDR1 and CDR2 are SGDLS and YYNGEE. The CDR3 nucleotides read TGTGCCAGCAGCGTCCGGGAGGGCTACACCGGGGAGCTGTTTTTT. Translation: CASSVREGYTGELFF.

This clone was picked up a small number of times. Other nucleotide sequences from this sample produce the same CDR3. This chain links TRBV5-1 with TRBJ2-5; tentative D call: TRBD1 (6 bases). This CDR3 spans 13 amino acids. Germline V gene data show CDR1 as SGHRS and CDR2 as YFSETQ. The V end was cut by 4 bases, the J end by 3 bases, with 10 bases between. CDR3 protein: CASSQQGEETQYF. The DNA for the CDR3 is TGCGCCAGCAGCCAACAGGGAGAAGAGACCCAGTACTTC.

Only a few counts were recorded for this clone. Other DNA sequences in the same sample also yield this CDR3. The chain uses TRBV7-2 and TRBJ2-5; D is uncertain. CDR3 size: 12 residues. Germline-derived CDR1 and CDR2 are SGHTA and FQGNSA. V lost 5 bases to trimming and J lost 4 bases, with 8 bases between them. This chain's CDR3 is CASSPLRETQYF. Here the CDR3 DNA reads TGTGCCAGCAGCCCCCTTCGAGAGACCCAGTACTTC.

The chain links TRBV27 to TRBJ2-2; D not resolved. Germline lookup yields CDR1 MNHEY and CDR2 SMNVEV (reference sequence). This CDR3 is built from 14 residues. Trimming left V 4 bases short and J 2 bases short, with 8 bases between. CDR3: CASSWAPNTGELFF. The CDR3 DNA follows: TGTGCCAGCAGTTGGGCACCAAACACCGGGGAGCTGTTTTTT.